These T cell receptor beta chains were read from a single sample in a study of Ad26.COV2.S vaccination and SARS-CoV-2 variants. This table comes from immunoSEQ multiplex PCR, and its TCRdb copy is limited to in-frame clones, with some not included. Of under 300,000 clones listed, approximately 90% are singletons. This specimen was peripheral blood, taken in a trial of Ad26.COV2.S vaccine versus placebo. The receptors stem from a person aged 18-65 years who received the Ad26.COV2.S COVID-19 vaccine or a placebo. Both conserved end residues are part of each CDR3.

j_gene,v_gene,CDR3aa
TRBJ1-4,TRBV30,CAWKGRGTGQGSEKLFF
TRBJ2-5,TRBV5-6,CASSSQVQETQYF
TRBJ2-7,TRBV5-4,CASSLIGAQAYEQYF
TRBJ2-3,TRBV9,CASSVASGTDTQYF
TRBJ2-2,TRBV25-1,CASSRRMAGDNTGELFF
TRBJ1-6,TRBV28,CASSSSGTGEYPLHF
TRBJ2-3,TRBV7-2,CASSLAIGAPTDTQYF
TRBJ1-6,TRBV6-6,CASSYSTGRPNSPLHF
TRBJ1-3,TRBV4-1,CASSSHANEGQRGNTIYF
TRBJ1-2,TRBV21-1,CASSSPGHKGDYGYTF
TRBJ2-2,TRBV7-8,CASNTGNTGELFF
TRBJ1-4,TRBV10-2,CASSAGLNNEKLFF